This passage covers 30 T cell receptor beta chains from one sample sequenced in a study of radiotherapy plus CTLA-4 blockade in lung cancer. Assay used: immunoSEQ multiplex PCR; TCRdb lists only in-frame clones, some missing. The sample consists of approximately 90,000 clones, 83% of them appearing once. The source was peripheral blood, collected from a patient treated with radiotherapy plus ipilimumab. These receptors were taken from a human donor with non-small cell lung cancer who had stable disease on radiotherapy plus ipilimumab.

A single count supports this clone. The chain employs TRBV4-2 and TRBJ1-4; 7 bases map to TRBD1. V trimming: 3 bases; J trimming: 8 bases; junction bases outside the gene matches: 3. CDR1 is LGHNA, CDR2 YNFKEQ, per germline. There are 13 residues in the CDR3. The CDR3 DNA follows: TGTGCCAGCAGCCAGGGGGACAGCGAAAAACTGTTTTTT. It is translated as CASSQGDSEKLFF.

The chain carries TRBV7-2 and TRBJ2-1; D may be TRBD2 (5 bases). Per germline, CDR1 SGHTA and CDR2 FQGNSA. The ends were cut back, 3 bases at V and 6 bases at J, with 15 bases in the middle. This CDR3 has 15 residues. CDR3 sequence (DNA): TGTGCCAGCAGCTTGGCGGACTTCCCCACCAATGAGCAGTTCTTC. Translation gives CASSLADFPTNEQFF.

This clone has only one observation. The chain combines TRBV5-1 with TRBJ2-7; the match to TRBD2 covers 9 bases. Germline lookup yields CDR1 SGHRS and CDR2 YFSETQ. The CDR3 spans 15 residues. V gave up 1 base and J gave up 2 bases; unmatched junction bases: 4. The CDR3 bases are TGCGCCAGCAGCTTGTCCAGCGGGGGGCCCTACGAGCAGTACTTC. Its protein product is CASSLSSGGPYEQYF.

The V gene is TRBV6-1, the J gene TRBJ1-5; TRBD1 matches 10 bases. Trimming cost V 4 bases and J 7 bases; bases outside gene matches: 7. The CDR3 covers 15 residues. Germline loops: CDR1 MNHNS, CDR2 SASEGT. The CDR3 sequence is CASSGGTGVRQPQHF. DNA of the CDR3: TGTGCCAGCAGTGGCGGGACAGGGGTTCGGCAGCCCCAGCATTTT.

This chain joins TRBV7-6 and TRBJ2-7; D may match TRBD1 or TRBD2 (6 bases each). Germline V gene sequence: CDR1 SGHVS, CDR2 FNYEAQ. The CDR3 contains 16 residues. Trimming shortened V by 1 base and J by 7 bases, and 20 bases separated the two germline ends. This CDR3 reads CASSLGGAGARGEQYF. The CDR3 bases are TGTGCCAGCAGCTTAGGGGGGGCAGGGGCCAGAGGGGAGCAGTACTTC.

This clone was observed a handful of times. The chain has TRBV11-3 and TRBJ2-7; the match to TRBD1 covers 8 bases. The CDR3 covers 12 residues. Germline CDR1 is SGHNT and CDR2 is YENEEA. Trimming took 9 bases from V and 6 from J; bases not matched to a gene: 7. The DNA for the CDR3 is TGTGCCAGAAGGGACAGGCTCTCCGAGCAGTACTTC. Translating gives CARRDRLSEQYF.

This clone came up a few times. The chain combines TRBV10-3 with TRBJ1-6, with D unresolved. The length of the CDR3 is 14 residues. Germline V gene lookup returns CDR1 ENHRY and CDR2 SYGVKD. The V and J ends lost 2 bases and 6 bases respectively, with 8 bases between them. CDR3 region: CAISEKGPNSPLHF. For the CDR3, the DNA is TGTGCCATCAGTGAGAAGGGCCCTAATTCACCCCTCCACTTT.

V is TRBV28 and J is TRBJ2-3; TRBD1 matches at 9 bases. The junction had 12 bases not matched to a gene; V was cut back by 8 bases and J by 6 bases. The CDR3 is 15 amino acids. CDR1 and CDR2 from the germline V gene are MDHEN and SYDVKM. The DNA for the CDR3 is TGTGCCAGCGGATCGACGGGACAGGGTGGCGATACGCAGTATTTT. Translating it yields CASGSTGQGGDTQYF.

This rearrangement joins TRBV5-6 to TRBJ2-7; 7 bases align to TRBD2. Germline V gene sequence: CDR1 SGHDT, CDR2 YYEEEE. V was clipped by 0 bases and J by 2 bases; unmatched bases: 8. This CDR3 contains 16 residues. This chain's CDR3 is CASSLAAGVLPYEQYF. The CDR3 coding sequence is TGTGCCAGCAGCTTGGCCGCGGGGGTCCTCCCCTACGAGCAGTACTTC.

The genes are TRBV5-1 and TRBJ2-3; 15 bases are shared with TRBD2. Germline V gives CDR1 SGHRS, CDR2 YFSETQ. The CDR3 is made up of 16 amino acids. V was clipped by 5 bases and J by 3 bases; unmatched bases: 4. The CDR3 sequence is CASRPGLAGGTDTQYF. The DNA for the CDR3 is TGCGCCAGCAGGCCGGGACTAGCGGGAGGTACAGATACGCAGTATTTT.

The gene calls are TRBV5-1 and TRBJ1-4; D is uncertain. The germline V gene encodes CDR1 SGHRS and CDR2 YFSETQ. V gave up 1 base and J gave up 0 bases, with 10 bases separating them. This CDR3 is built from 16 residues. CDR3 sequence: CASSLKGIPTNEKLFF. As DNA, the CDR3 is TGCGCCAGCAGCTTGAAAGGGATCCCAACTAATGAAAAACTGTTTTTT.

The chain has TRBV7-3 and TRBJ2-1; D tentatively fits TRBD1 or TRBD2 (5 bases each). The germline V and J ends were trimmed by 4 bases and 4 bases, with 14 bases remaining between them. Per the germline V gene, CDR1 is SGHTA and CDR2 is FQGTGA. CDR3 length equals 15 residues. CDR3 bases: TGTGCCAGCAGCTCGGGACCTCCCAGTTACAATGAGCAGTTCTTC. Translating it yields CASSSGPPSYNEQFF.

The V gene is TRBV5-4, the J gene TRBJ2-2; D might be TRBD1 (6 bases). V lost 0 bases and J lost 4, with 7 bases in between. In germline, CDR1 is SGHNT, CDR2 YYREEE (reference sequence). The CDR3 has 14 amino acids. This CDR3 is CASSLAGVTGELFF. The CDR3 nucleotides are TGTGCCAGCAGCTTGGCAGGGGTCACCGGGGAGCTGTTTTTT.

DNA for the CDR3: TGTGCCAGCAGTCCCCTGCTGCAGGGAGGAAAGGTGACCCAGTACTTC. Protein product: CASSPLLQGGKVTQYF. The chain employs TRBV27 and TRBJ2-5; TRBD2 might be the D (6 bases). There are 16 residues in the CDR3. The germline V and J ends were trimmed by 5 bases and 7 bases, with 23 bases remaining between them. Germline V lookup: CDR1 MNHEY, CDR2 SMNVEV (reference sequence).

This chain connects TRBV6-1 to TRBJ1-2, with D possibly being TRBD1 (6 bases). The CDR3 is 13 residues long. Per germline, CDR1 MNHNS and CDR2 SASEGT. V was clipped by 6 bases and J by 3 bases, with 11 bases between them. The CDR3 loop is CASSSNRDYGYTF. In nucleotides, the CDR3 is TGTGCCAGCAGCTCCAACAGGGACTATGGCTACACCTTC.

The genes are TRBV5-1 and TRBJ2-7, with TRBD2 matching 9 bases. Germline CDR1 is SGHRS and CDR2 is YFSETQ. The CDR3 runs to 14 residues. With 1 base clipped from V and 5 bases from J, the junction kept 4 bases outside the gene matches. Here the CDR3 reads CASSLQREEDEQYF. The CDR3 DNA follows: TGCGCCAGCAGCTTGCAGCGGGAGGAGGACGAGCAGTACTTC.

The V call is TRBV28, the J call TRBJ1-2; D gene unclear. Germline CDR1 is MDHEN and CDR2 is SYDVKM. V was shortened by 8 bases and J by 8 bases, with 12 bases between the two germline ends. There are 11 residues in the CDR3. The CDR3 reads CASGERRGYTF. The CDR3 region has the DNA TGTGCCAGCGGCGAAAGGAGGGGCTACACCTTC.

This chain joins TRBV11-3 and TRBJ1-5; no firm D call. Germline values: CDR1 SGHNT, CDR2 YENEEA. Trimming pared 1 base from V and 0 bases from J, leaving 7 bases between. CDR3 size: 15 residues. The CDR3 here is CASSLGIYSNQPQHF. The CDR3, as DNA: TGTGCCAGCAGCTTAGGGATATATAGCAATCAGCCCCAGCATTTT.

This clone has only a few counts. This chain connects TRBV5-4 to TRBJ1-1, with D possibly matching TRBD1 (5 bases). V was clipped by 3 bases and J by 0 bases, with 9 bases between them. The CDR3 covers 14 residues. Germline V gene sequence: CDR1 SGHNT, CDR2 YYREEE (reference sequence). CDR3 sequence: CASSSGGVNTEAFF. CDR3 in DNA: TGTGCCAGCAGCTCGGGAGGGGTGAACACTGAAGCTTTCTTT.

The chain uses TRBV12-5 and TRBJ1-5; D is unclear. V gave up 5 bases and J gave up 0 bases, with 14 bases separating them. The germline V gene encodes CDR1 LGHNT and CDR2 FRNRAP. The CDR3 contains 16 residues. CDR3 sequence (DNA): TGTGCTAGTGGTCGACTTCAGCGAAATAGCAATCAGCCCCAGCATTTT. Protein sequence: CASGRLQRNSNQPQHF.

Points on this clone: The junction and the germline gene differ at one end; a read error may be behind it. This chain joins TRBV28 and TRBJ2-2, with D perhaps matching TRBD1 (6 bases). CDR1 MDHEN and CDR2 SYDVKM come from the germline V gene. The CDR3 has 13 residues. Written as DNA, the CDR3 is TGTGCCAGCAGCTTATCAGGGGCCGGGGAGCTGTTTTTT. Its translation: CASSLSGAGELFF. Full variable domain (missing parts from reference TRBV28 and TRBJ2-2): DVKVTQSSRYLVKRTGEKVFLECVQDMDHENMFWYRQDPGLGLRLIYFSYDVKMKEKGDIPEGYSVSREKKERFSLILESASTNQTSMYLCASSLSGAGELFFGEGSRLTVL.

As to this clone: Relative to the germline gene, one junction end is altered; a read error may explain this. The rearrangement links TRBV10-3 to TRBJ2-7; the match to TRBD2 covers 7 bases. Germline assignment: CDR1 ENHRY and CDR2 SYGVKD. The CDR3 is made up of 14 amino acids. The CDR3 DNA sequence: TGTGCCATCAGGGCCGGGACTACCTTCTACGAGCAGCACTTC. It codes for CAIRAGTTFYEQHF.

This clone showed up just a few times. The chain carries TRBV15 and TRBJ1-5; D uncertain. The V gene's germline CDR1 is LNHNV and CDR2 YYDKDF (reference sequence). Trimming shortened V by 8 bases and J by 5 bases, and 13 bases separated the two germline ends. This CDR3 has 13 residues. The CDR3 spells CATGVETDQPQHF. The CDR3 region has the DNA TGTGCCACCGGGGTGGAGACGGATCAGCCCCAGCATTTT.

V gene TRBV7-2 combines with J gene TRBJ2-5; weak D call: TRBD1 (6 bases). The CDR3 sequence is 14 residues long. Trimming shortened V by 0 bases and J by 4 bases, and 9 bases separated the two germline ends. CDR1 and CDR2 (germline): SGHTA, FQGNSA. CDR3: CASSLAGRGETQYF. The CDR3 DNA follows: TGTGCCAGCAGCTTAGCGGGCAGGGGAGAGACCCAGTACTTC.

In its sample, this clone was seen a few times. The gene calls are TRBV6-6 and TRBJ1-5, with 7 bases that match TRBD1. Per the germline V gene, CDR1 is MNHNY and CDR2 is SVGAGI (reference sequence). This CDR3 comprises 14 residues. After removal of 2 bases from V and 5 bases from J, the junction contained 3 bases not matched to a gene. This CDR3 is CASSYATGDQPQHF. In nucleotides, the CDR3 is TGTGCCAGCAGTTACGCCACAGGGGATCAGCCCCAGCATTTT.

V usage is TRBV4-1 and J usage is TRBJ2-5, with 8 bases fitting TRBD1. Germline-derived CDR1 and CDR2 are MGHRA and YSYEKL. There are 16 residues in the CDR3. With V trimmed by 2 bases and J by 9 bases, 14 bases remained unmatched. The CDR3 region has the DNA TGCGCCAGCAGCCAACCCCAGGACAGGGCTCCTTTGGCCCAGTACTTC. This encodes CASSQPQDRAPLAQYF.

This clone occurred once. The chain is built from TRBV2 and TRBJ1-6, with D possibly TRBD1 on 5 matching bases. Germline CDR1 reads SNHLY; CDR2 reads FYNNEI. The CDR3 contains 13 residues. V shed 3 bases and J shed 7 bases, with 7 bases lying between them. CDR3 amino acids: CASSEGGNSPLHF. The DNA for the CDR3 is TGTGCCAGCAGTGAGGGGGGGAATTCACCCCTCCACTTT.

J is TRBJ2-2 and V is TRBV19, with D maybe TRBD1 (6 bases). The CDR3 totals 15 residues. The ends were cut back, 4 bases at V and 1 base at J, with 10 bases in the middle. CDR1 and CDR2 (germline): LNHDA, SQIVND (reference sequence). The CDR3 region has the DNA TGTGCCAGTAGTAGGGTGACAGGGAACACCGGGGAGCTGTTTTTT. This encodes CASSRVTGNTGELFF.

The chain employs TRBV7-3 and TRBJ2-6, with a weak D call TRBD1 (6 bases). The CDR3 spans 17 residues. V was shortened by 4 bases and J by 0 bases, with 13 bases between the two germline ends. The germline CDR1 and CDR2 sequences are SGHTA and FQGTGA. The CDR3 spells CASSSTGFPSGANVLTF. CDR3 sequence (DNA): TGTGCCAGCAGCTCAACAGGGTTTCCCTCTGGGGCCAACGTCCTGACTTTC.

The gene calls are TRBV2 and TRBJ1-2; 8 nucleotides line up with TRBD1. CDR1 SNHLY and CDR2 FYNNEI come from the germline V gene. The CDR3 totals 14 residues. After removal of 8 bases from V and 5 bases from J, the junction contained 10 bases not matched to a gene. CDR3 in DNA: TGTGCCAGCCCTGGATTGGGACAGGAGTATGGCTACACCTTC. It encodes CASPGLGQEYGYTF.